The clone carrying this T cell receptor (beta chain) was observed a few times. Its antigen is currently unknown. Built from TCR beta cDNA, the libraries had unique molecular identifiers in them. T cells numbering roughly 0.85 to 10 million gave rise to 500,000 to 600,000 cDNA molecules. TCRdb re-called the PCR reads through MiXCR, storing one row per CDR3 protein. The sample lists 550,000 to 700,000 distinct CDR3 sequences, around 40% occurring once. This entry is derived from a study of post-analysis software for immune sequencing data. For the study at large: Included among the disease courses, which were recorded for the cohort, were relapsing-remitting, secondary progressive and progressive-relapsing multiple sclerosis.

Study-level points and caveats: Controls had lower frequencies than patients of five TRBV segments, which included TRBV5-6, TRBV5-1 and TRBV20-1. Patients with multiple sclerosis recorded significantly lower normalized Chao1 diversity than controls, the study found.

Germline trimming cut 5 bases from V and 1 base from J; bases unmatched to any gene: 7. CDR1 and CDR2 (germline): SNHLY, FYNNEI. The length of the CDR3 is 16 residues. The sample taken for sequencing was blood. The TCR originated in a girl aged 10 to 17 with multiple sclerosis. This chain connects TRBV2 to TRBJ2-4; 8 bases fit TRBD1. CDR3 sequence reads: CASSSTGGEAKNIQYF. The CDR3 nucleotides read TGTGCCAGCAGTTCAACAGGGGGTGAGGCCAAAAACATTCAGTACTTC.